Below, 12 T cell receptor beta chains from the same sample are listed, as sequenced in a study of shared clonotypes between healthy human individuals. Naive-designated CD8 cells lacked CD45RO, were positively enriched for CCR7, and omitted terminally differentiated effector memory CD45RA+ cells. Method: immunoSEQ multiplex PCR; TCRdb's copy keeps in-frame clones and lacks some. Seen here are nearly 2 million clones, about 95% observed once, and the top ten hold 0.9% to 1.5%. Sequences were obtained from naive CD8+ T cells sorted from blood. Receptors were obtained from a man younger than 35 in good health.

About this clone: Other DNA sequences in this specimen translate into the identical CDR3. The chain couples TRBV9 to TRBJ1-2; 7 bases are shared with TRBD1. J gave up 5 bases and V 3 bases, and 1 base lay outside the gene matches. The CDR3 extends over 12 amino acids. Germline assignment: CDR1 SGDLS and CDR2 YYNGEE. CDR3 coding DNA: TGTGCCAGCAGCGCACAGGGGTATGGCTACACCTTC. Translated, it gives CASSAQGYGYTF.

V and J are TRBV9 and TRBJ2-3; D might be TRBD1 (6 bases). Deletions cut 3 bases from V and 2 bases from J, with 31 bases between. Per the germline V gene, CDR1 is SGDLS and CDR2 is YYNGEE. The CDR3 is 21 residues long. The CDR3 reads CASSAELVREDIGQITDTQYF. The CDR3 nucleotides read TGTGCCAGCAGCGCAGAGCTCGTCAGGGAAGATATCGGACAGATCACAGATACGCAGTATTTT.

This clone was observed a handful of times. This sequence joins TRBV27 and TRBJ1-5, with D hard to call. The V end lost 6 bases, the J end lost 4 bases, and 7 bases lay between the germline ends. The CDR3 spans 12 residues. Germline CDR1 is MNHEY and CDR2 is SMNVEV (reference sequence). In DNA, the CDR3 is TGTGCCAGCAGATCGAAGAATCAGCCCCAGCATTTT. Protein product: CASRSKNQPQHF.

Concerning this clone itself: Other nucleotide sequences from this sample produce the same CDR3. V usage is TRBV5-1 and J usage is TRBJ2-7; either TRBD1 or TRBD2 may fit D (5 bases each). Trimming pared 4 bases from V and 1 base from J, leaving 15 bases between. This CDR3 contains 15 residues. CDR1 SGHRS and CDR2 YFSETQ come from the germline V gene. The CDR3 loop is CASSLDSGTSYEQYF. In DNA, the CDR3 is TGCGCCAGCAGCCTAGACTCCGGGACGTCCTACGAGCAGTACTTC.

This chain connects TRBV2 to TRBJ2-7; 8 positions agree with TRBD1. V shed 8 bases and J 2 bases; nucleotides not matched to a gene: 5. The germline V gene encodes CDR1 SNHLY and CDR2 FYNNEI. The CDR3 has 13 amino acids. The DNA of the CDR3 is TGTGCCAGCTTGGGACAGGCCCCCTACGAGCAGTACTTC. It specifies CASLGQAPYEQYF.

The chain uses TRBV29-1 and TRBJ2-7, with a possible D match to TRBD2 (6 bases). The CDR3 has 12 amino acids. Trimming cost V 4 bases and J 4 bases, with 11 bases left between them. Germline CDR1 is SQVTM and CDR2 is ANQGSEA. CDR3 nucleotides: TGCAGCGTTGGACCACGGGGGTACGAGCAGTACTTC. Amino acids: CSVGPRGYEQYF.

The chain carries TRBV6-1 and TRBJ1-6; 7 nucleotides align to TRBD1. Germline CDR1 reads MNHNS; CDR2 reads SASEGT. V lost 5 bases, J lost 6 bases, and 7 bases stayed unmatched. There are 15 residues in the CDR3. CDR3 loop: CASSSHRGGNSPLHF. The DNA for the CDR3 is TGTGCCAGCAGTTCCCACAGGGGCGGTAATTCACCCCTCCACTTT.

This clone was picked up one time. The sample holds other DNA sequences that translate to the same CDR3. The CDR3 loop is CASSLMDSYNEQFF. CDR3 in DNA: TGTGCCAGCAGTTTAATGGACAGCTACAATGAGCAGTTCTTC. The chain employs TRBV28 and TRBJ2-1; D possibly corresponds to TRBD1 (6 bases). This CDR3 has 14 residues. V was clipped by 2 bases and J by 3 bases, with 8 bases between them. Germline CDR1 is MDHEN and CDR2 is SYDVKM.

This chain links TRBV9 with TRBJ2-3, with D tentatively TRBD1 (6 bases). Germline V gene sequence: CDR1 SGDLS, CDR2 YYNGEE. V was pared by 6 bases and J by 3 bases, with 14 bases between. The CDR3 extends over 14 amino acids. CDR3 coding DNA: TGTGCCAGCAACAGTATGGGGGCTACAGATACGCAGTATTTT. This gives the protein CASNSMGATDTQYF.

The CDR3: CASSTGAYQETQYF. The CDR3 DNA reads TGTGCCAGCAGCACCGGGGCGTACCAAGAGACCCAGTACTTC. The chain recombines TRBV6-6 with TRBJ2-5; possibly TRBD1 or TRBD2 for D (5 bases each). V lost 6 bases and J 0 bases, leaving 11 bases between the germline ends. Germline CDR1 reads MNHNY; CDR2 reads SVGAGI (reference sequence). The CDR3 contains 14 residues.

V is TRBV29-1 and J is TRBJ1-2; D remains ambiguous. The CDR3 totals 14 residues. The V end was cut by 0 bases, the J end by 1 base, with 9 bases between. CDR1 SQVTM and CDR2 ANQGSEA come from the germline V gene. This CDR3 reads CSVEDSAVNYGYTF. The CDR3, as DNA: TGCAGCGTTGAAGATTCGGCGGTTAACTATGGCTACACCTTC.

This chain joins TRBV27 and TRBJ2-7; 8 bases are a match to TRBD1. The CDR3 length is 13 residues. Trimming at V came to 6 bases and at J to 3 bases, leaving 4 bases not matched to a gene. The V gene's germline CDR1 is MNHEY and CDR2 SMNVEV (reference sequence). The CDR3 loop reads CASRPGGHYEQYF. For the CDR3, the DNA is TGTGCCAGCAGGCCAGGGGGCCACTACGAGCAGTACTTC.